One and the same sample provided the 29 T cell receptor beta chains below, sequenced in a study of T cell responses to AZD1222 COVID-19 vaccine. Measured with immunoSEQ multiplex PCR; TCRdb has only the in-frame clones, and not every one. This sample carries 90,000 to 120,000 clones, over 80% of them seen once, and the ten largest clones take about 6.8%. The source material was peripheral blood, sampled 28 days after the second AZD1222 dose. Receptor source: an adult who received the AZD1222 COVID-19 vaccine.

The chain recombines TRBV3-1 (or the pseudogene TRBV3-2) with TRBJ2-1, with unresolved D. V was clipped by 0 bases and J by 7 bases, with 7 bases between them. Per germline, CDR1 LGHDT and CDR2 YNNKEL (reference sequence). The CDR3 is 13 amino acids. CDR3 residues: CASSQDRSNEQFF. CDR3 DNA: TGTGCCAGCAGCCAAGATCGGTCGAATGAGCAGTTCTTC.

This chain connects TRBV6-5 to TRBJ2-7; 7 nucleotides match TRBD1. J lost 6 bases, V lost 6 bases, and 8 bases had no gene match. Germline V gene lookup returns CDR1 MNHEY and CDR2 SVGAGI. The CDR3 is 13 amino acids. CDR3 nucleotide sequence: TGTGCCAGCAGGTATACTCAGGGGGTCGAGCAGTACTTC. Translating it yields CASRYTQGVEQYF.

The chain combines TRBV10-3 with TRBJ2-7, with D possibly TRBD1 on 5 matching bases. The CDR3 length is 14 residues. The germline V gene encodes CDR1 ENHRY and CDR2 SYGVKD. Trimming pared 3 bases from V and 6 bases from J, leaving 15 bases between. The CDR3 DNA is TGTGCCATCAGTGAAAGTCGACAGATTGGCGAGCAGTACTTC. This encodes CAISESRQIGEQYF.

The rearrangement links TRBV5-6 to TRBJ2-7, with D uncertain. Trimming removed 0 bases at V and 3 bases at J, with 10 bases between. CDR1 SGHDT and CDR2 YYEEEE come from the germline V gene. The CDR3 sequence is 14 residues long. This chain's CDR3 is CASSLGPGFYEQYF. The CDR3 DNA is TGTGCCAGCAGCTTGGGACCAGGCTTCTACGAGCAGTACTTC. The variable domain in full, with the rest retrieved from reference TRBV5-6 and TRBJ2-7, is DAGVTQSPTHLIKTRGQQVTLRCSPKSGHDTVSWYQQALGQGPQFIFQYYEEEERQRGNFPDRFSGHQFPNYSSELNVNALLLGDSALYLCASSLGPGFYEQYFGPGTRLTVT.

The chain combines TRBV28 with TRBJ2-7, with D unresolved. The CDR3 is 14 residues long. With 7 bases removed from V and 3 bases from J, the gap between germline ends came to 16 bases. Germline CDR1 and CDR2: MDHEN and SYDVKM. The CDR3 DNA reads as TGTGCCAGCATCACCCTCCGGCGTAGCTACGAGCAGTACTTC. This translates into CASITLRRSYEQYF.

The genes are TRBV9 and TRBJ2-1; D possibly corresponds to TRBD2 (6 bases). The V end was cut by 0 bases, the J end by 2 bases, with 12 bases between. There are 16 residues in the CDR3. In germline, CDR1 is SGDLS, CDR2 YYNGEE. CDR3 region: CASSVEWDFPYNEQFF. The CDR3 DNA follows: TGTGCCAGCAGCGTAGAATGGGACTTTCCCTACAATGAGCAGTTCTTC.

The CDR3 sequence: CASSWGQGLEKLFF. In DNA, the CDR3 is TGTGCCAGCAGCTGGGGACAGGGCCTTGAAAAACTGTTTTTT. The genes are TRBV5-4 and TRBJ1-4; TRBD1 matches 9 bases. This CDR3 contains 14 residues. The germline V gene encodes CDR1 SGHNT and CDR2 YYREEE (reference sequence). Trimming cost V 3 bases and J 7 bases; bases outside gene matches: 4.

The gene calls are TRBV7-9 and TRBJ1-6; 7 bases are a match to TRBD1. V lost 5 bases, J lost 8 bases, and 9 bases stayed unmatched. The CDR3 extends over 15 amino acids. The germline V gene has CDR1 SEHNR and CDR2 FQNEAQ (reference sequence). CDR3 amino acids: CASSPPAGGYSPLHF. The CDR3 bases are TGTGCCAGCAGCCCCCCGGCAGGGGGGTATTCACCCCTCCACTTT.

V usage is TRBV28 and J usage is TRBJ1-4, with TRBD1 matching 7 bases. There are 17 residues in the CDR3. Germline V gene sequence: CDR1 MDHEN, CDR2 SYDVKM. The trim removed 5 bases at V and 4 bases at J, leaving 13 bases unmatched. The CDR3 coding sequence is TGTGCCAGCAGTAGCGTTAGGACAGGTGCCCTTAATGAAAAACTGTTTTTT. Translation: CASSSVRTGALNEKLFF.

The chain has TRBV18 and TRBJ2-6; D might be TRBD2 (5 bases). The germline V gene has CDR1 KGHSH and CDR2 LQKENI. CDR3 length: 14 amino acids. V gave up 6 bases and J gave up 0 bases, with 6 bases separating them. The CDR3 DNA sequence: TGTGCCAGCTCGGGGAGCTCTGGGGCCAACGTCCTGACTTTC. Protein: CASSGSSGANVLTF.

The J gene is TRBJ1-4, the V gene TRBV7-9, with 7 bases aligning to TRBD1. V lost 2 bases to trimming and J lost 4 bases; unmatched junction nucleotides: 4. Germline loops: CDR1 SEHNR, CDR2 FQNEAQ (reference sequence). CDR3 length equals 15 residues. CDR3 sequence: CASSLTQGVNEKLFF. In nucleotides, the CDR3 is TGTGCCAGCAGCTTAACGCAGGGGGTTAATGAAAAACTGTTTTTT.

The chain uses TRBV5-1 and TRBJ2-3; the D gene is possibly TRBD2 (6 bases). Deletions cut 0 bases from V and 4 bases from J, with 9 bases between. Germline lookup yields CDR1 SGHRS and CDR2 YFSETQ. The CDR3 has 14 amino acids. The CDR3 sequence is CASSLVWEADTQYF. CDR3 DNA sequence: TGCGCCAGCAGCTTGGTATGGGAGGCAGATACGCAGTATTTT.

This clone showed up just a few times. CDR3 amino acids: CASSPIDSGLMGYTF. In DNA, the CDR3 is TGTGCCAGCAGCCCGATCGACAGCGGTCTAATGGGCTACACCTTC. This chain connects TRBV7-9 to TRBJ1-2; D might be TRBD1 (5 bases). Trimming cost V 5 bases and J 8 bases, with 21 bases left between them. Germline V CDR1 and CDR2: SEHNR, FQNEAQ (reference sequence). This CDR3 region has 15 residues.

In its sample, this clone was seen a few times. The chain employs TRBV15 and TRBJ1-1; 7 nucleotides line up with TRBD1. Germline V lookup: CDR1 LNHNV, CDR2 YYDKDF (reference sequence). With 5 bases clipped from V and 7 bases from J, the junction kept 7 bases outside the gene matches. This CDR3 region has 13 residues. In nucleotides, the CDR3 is TGTGCCACCAGCCTCTCTGACAGGGATGAAGCTTTCTTT. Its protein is CATSLSDRDEAFF.

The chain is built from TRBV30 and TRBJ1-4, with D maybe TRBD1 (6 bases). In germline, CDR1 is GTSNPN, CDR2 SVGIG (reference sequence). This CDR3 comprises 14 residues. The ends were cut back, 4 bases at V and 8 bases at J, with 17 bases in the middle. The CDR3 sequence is CAWTPGGWGEKLFF. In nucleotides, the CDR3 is TGTGCCTGGACCCCGGGGGGCTGGGGGGAAAAACTGTTTTTT.

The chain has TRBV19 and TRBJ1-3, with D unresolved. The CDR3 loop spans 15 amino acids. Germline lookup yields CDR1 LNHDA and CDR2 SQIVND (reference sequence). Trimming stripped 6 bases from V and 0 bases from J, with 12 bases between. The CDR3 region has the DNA TGTGCCAGTAGAAGATACTCCTTCTCTGGAAACACCATATATTTT. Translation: CASRRYSFSGNTIYF.

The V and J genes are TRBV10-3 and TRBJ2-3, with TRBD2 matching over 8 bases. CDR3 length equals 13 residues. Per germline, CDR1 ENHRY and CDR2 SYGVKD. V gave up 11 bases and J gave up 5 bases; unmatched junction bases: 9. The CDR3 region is CAVRAGGKDTQYF. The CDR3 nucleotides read TGTGCCGTTAGGGCGGGGGGTAAAGATACGCAGTATTTT.

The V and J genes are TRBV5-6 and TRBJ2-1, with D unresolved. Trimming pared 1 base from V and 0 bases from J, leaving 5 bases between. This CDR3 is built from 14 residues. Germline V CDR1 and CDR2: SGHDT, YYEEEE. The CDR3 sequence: CASSLRHSYNEQFF. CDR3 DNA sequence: TGTGCCAGCAGCTTGAGGCACTCCTACAATGAGCAGTTCTTC. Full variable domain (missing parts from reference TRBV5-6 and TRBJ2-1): DAGVTQSPTHLIKTRGQQVTLRCSPKSGHDTVSWYQQALGQGPQFIFQYYEEEERQRGNFPDRFSGHQFPNYSSELNVNALLLGDSALYLCASSLRHSYNEQFFGPGTRLTVL.

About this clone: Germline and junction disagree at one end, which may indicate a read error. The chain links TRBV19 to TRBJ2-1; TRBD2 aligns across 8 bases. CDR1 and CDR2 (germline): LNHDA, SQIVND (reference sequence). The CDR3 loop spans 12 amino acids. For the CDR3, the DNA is TGTGCCAGTAGTATAGGAGGGGGGACTAGAATCTTC. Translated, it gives CASSIGGGTRIF.

The CDR3 is CASSSRIANEQFF. In DNA form, the CDR3 reads TGTGCCAGCAGTTCCCGGATTGCGAATGAGCAGTTCTTC. The rearrangement joins TRBV6-5 to TRBJ2-1; no reliable D call. V was trimmed by 4 bases and J by 7 bases, leaving 11 bases between them. The germline CDR1 and CDR2 sequences are MNHEY and SVGAGI. The CDR3 runs 13 residues.

In nucleotides, the CDR3 is TGTGCCAGCAGTGATTCTAGCGGACGCACAGATACGCAGTATTTT. It specifies CASSDSSGRTDTQYF. The rearrangement uses TRBV6-1 and TRBJ2-3, with TRBD2 matching 7 bases. In germline, CDR1 is MNHNS, CDR2 SASEGT. Unmatched junction bases numbered 4, after V lost 3 bases and J lost 1 base. The CDR3 length is 15 residues.

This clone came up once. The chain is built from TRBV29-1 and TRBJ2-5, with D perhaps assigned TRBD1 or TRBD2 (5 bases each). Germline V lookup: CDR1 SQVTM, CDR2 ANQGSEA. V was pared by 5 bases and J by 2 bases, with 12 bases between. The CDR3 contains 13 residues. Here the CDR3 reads CSVPSGLQETQYF. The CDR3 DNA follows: TGCAGCGTTCCATCGGGGCTGCAAGAGACCCAGTACTTC.

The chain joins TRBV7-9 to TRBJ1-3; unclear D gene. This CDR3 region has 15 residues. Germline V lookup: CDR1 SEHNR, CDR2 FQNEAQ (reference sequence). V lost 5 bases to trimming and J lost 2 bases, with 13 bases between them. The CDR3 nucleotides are TGTGCCAGCAGCGGTATTGATGGGACTGGAAACACCATATATTTT. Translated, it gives CASSGIDGTGNTIYF.

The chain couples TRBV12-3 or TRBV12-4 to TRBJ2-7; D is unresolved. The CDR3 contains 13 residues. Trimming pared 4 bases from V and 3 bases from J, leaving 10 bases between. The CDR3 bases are TGTGCCAGCAGTTCGGCCATTTACTACGAGCAGTACTTC. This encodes CASSSAIYYEQYF.

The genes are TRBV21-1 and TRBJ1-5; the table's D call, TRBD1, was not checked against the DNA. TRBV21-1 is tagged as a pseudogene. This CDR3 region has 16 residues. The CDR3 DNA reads TGTGCCAGCAGCCCTCGGAGAACAGGGGGGGGACAGCCCCAGCATTTT. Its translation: CASSPRRTGGGQPQHF.

The CDR3 DNA is TGTGCCAGCAGTTACGAGACTAGCGGGAACACCGGGGAGCTGTTTTTT. Protein product: CASSYETSGNTGELFF. This sequence joins TRBV6-5 and TRBJ2-2; 9 bases agree with TRBD2. The CDR3 is made up of 16 amino acids. Germline V gives CDR1 MNHEY, CDR2 SVGAGI. Unmatched junction bases numbered 2, after V lost 2 bases and J lost 1 base.

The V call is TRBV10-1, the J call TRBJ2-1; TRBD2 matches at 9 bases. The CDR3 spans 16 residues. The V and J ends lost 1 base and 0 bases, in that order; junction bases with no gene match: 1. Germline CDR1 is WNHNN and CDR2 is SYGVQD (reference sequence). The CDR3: CASSELAGASYNEQFF. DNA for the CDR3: TGCGCCAGCAGTGAGTTAGCGGGAGCCTCCTACAATGAGCAGTTCTTC.

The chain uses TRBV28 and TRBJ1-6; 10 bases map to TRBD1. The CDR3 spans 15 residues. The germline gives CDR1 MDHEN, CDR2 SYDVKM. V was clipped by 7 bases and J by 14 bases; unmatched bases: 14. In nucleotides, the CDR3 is TGTGCCAGCACCCGCCCCGGGACAGGGGATCGGTCCCTCCACTTT. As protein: CASTRPGTGDRSLHF.

The CDR3 loop is CSASHKGGNSYNEQFF. CDR3 sequence (DNA): TGCAGTGCTAGTCACAAAGGGGGGAACTCCTACAATGAGCAGTTCTTC. The chain carries TRBV20-1 and TRBJ2-1; D may be TRBD1 or TRBD2 (6 bases each). V dropped 3 bases and J dropped 0 bases, with 15 bases sitting between them. The CDR3 totals 16 residues. CDR1 and CDR2 from the germline V gene are DFQATT and SNEGSKA (reference sequence).